Listed below are T cell receptor beta chains from one sample, sequenced in a study of OX40 agonist ivuxolimab in advanced cancers. The data were produced by immunoSEQ multiplex PCR, yet TCRdb's version contains in-frame clones alone and is incomplete. The data contain tens of thousands of clones, 94% of them singletons. Sequences were derived from CD4+ or CD8+ T cells sorted from blood, sampled in a trial of the OX40 agonist ivuxolimab. The receptors were gathered from an adult with an advanced solid tumor such as melanoma, head and neck, liver or kidney cancer. Each CDR3 is given with its conserved first and last residue. Each record gives: D gene, CDR3 length, J gene, V gene, clone size, CDR3 protein, CDR3 DNA. The D gene is left open where the match is weak. For some rows the clone size is stated as once, few or many, or as a class when expanded; others skip it.

- 14 TRBJ2-3 TRBV9 - CASNPYGGTDTQYF TGTGCCAGCAACCCTTATGGGGGTACGGATACGCAGTATTTT
TRBD2 16 TRBJ2-7 TRBV9 - CASSVGNSGSSYEQYF TGTGCCAGCAGCGTAGGCAATAGCGGGAGCTCCTACGAGCAGTACTTC
- 14 TRBJ2-5 TRBV4-1 - CASSQWQFQETQYF TGCGCCAGCAGCCAGTGGCAGTTCCAAGAGACCCAGTACTTC
- 13 TRBJ2-1 TRBV28 - CASNDGATNEQFF TGTGCCAGCAACGACGGGGCCACCAATGAGCAGTTCTTC
TRBD1 17 TRBJ1-2 TRBV4-3 - CASSQDQGDRGFYGYTF TGCGCCAGCAGCCAAGATCAGGGGGACAGGGGGTTCTATGGCTACACCTTC
TRBD1 13 TRBJ2-1 TRBV7-9 - CASSGTGGNEQFF TGTGCCAGCTCGGGGACAGGGGGGAATGAGCAGTTCTTC
TRBD1 16 TRBJ2-7 TRBV11-2 - CASSLDQGQGSHEQYF TGTGCCAGCAGCTTAGATCAGGGACAGGGGTCCCACGAGCAGTACTTC
TRBD2 16 TRBJ2-2 TRBV5-1 - CASSYTSGPNTGELFF TGCGCCAGCAGCTACACTAGCGGTCCTAACACCGGGGAGCTGTTTTTT
- 12 TRBJ2-1 TRBV7-9 - CASSLLTAAQFF TGTGCCAGCAGCTTATTAACGGCCGCGCAGTTCTTC
- 11 TRBJ2-7 TRBV29-1 - CSVEDRGEQYF TGCAGCGTTGAAGATCGGGGGGAGCAGTACTTC
- 16 TRBJ2-1 TRBV9 once CASSVGGAVEGNEQFF TGTGCCAGCAGCGTAGGGGGAGCGGTTGAGGGCAATGAGCAGTTCTTC
- 14 TRBJ2-7 TRBV27 - CASSSSSALHEQYF TGTGCCAGCAGTTCCTCATCCGCCCTCCACGAGCAGTACTTC
- 15 TRBJ1-1 TRBV2 - CASSEATATNTEAFF TGTGCCAGCAGTGAAGCAACAGCCACGAACACTGAAGCTTTCTTT
- 11 TRBJ2-1 TRBV27 - CASSLGDEQFF TGTGCCAGCAGTTTAGGGGATGAGCAGTTCTTC
TRBD1 16 TRBJ2-2 TRBV28 - CASSKFDRGNTGELFF TGTGCCAGCAGCAAATTCGACAGGGGGAACACCGGGGAGCTGTTTTTT
TRBD2 14 TRBJ2-5 TRBV29-1 - CSVEGAGGEETQYF TGCAGCGTTGAGGGGGCGGGAGGTGAGGAGACCCAGTACTTC
- 14 TRBJ2-3 TRBV4-1 once CASSPMSDTDTQYF TGCGCCAGCAGCCCGATGTCGGACACAGATACGCAGTATTTT
TRBD2 14 TRBJ2-1 TRBV5-1 - CASSFSGSNNEQFF TGCGCCAGCAGCTTTAGCGGGAGTAACAATGAGCAGTTCTTC
TRBD2 15 TRBJ2-7 TRBV28 - CASSDRSSGTYEQYF TGTGCCAGCAGTGATAGGTCTAGCGGGACCTACGAGCAGTACTTC
- 13 TRBJ2-7 TRBV4-2 - CASSQEDLYEQYF TGTGCCAGCAGCCAAGAGGACCTCTACGAGCAGTACTTC